A single sample gave rise to the 21 T cell receptor beta chains below, sequenced in a study of T cells in narcolepsy. The table came from immunoSEQ multiplex PCR; TCRdb's copy has only in-frame clones and leaves some out. The data contain roughly 18,000 clones, 70% to 90% of them singletons. The sample consisted of memory (CD45RA-) CD4+ T cells from blood. These receptors came from a human donor in good health.

The rearrangement links TRBV16 to TRBJ2-1; D call uncertain. From germline, CDR1 is KGHSY and CDR2 FQNENV. Trimming removed 4 bases from V and 4 bases from J, with 8 bases in between. The CDR3 sequence is 13 residues long. CDR3 sequence: CASSPPLYNEQFF. The CDR3 coding sequence is TGTGCCAGCAGCCCCCCGTTGTACAATGAGCAGTTCTTC.

The chain joins TRBV2 to TRBJ1-4; the D gene is possibly TRBD1 (6 bases). Trimming cost V 4 bases and J 5 bases, with 11 bases left between them. CDR1 is SNHLY and CDR2 is FYNNEI in the germline V gene. The CDR3 sequence is 14 residues long. CDR3: CASSGTALNEKLFF. The CDR3 DNA sequence: TGTGCCAGCAGTGGGACAGCCCTAAATGAAAAACTGTTTTTT.

The chain carries TRBV5-6 and TRBJ2-2, with D possibly being TRBD2 (5 bases). The germline V and J ends were trimmed by 7 bases and 4 bases, with 17 bases remaining between them. Germline-derived CDR1 and CDR2 are SGHDT and YYEEEE. The CDR3 is 15 amino acids. The DNA for the CDR3 is TGTGCCAGCTTGAGGAGGTTTCGGAGCACCGGGGAGCTGTTTTTT. Translated: CASLRRFRSTGELFF. The full variable domain, rest sourced from reference TRBV5-6 and TRBJ2-2, is DAGVTQSPTHLIKTRGQQVTLRCSPKSGHDTVSWYQQALGQGPQFIFQYYEEEERQRGNFPDRFSGHQFPNYSSELNVNALLLGDSALYLCASLRRFRSTGELFFGEGSRLTVL.

The rearrangement links TRBV9 to TRBJ1-6, with D possibly being TRBD1 (6 bases). This CDR3 comprises 13 residues. Germline lookup yields CDR1 SGDLS and CDR2 YYNGEE. V lost 4 bases and J lost 10, with 12 bases in between. The CDR3 DNA sequence: TGTGCCAGCAGCCCGGCAGGGGAGTCACCCCTCCACTTT. Amino acid sequence: CASSPAGESPLHF.

This clone was detected only a few times. Written as DNA, the CDR3 is TGTGCCAGAAGCTTCTACAGGGGCTCTAACTATGGCTACACCTTC. Translated: CARSFYRGSNYGYTF. This chain links TRBV5-3 with TRBJ1-2, with 7 bases matching TRBD1. TRBV5-3 counts as an open reading frame of uncertain function. The junction had 4 bases not matched to a gene; V was cut back by 2 bases and J by 0 bases. The CDR3 extends over 15 amino acids.

This clone was picked up a small number of times. This rearrangement joins TRBV4-3 to TRBJ2-7, with TRBD2 as a possible D gene (6 bases). Germline V gene lookup returns CDR1 LGHNA and CDR2 YSLEER. The CDR3 contains 16 residues. V was clipped by 0 bases and J by 5 bases, with 17 bases between them. CDR3 amino acids: CASSQDTSGAGHEQYF. CDR3 nucleotides: TGCGCCAGCAGCCAAGACACGTCGGGAGCGGGCCACGAGCAGTACTTC.

This clone turned up a few times. The chain uses TRBV6-1 and TRBJ1-1, with TRBD1 identical over 8 bases. The V segment lost 6 bases and the J segment 4 bases; nucleotides outside the gene matches: 4. The CDR3 is made up of 13 amino acids. Germline CDR1 is MNHNS and CDR2 is SASEGT. CDR3 DNA sequence: TGTGCCAGCAGGGACAGGGCGATCACTGAAGCTTTCTTT. Amino acids: CASRDRAITEAFF.

The chain couples TRBV10-1 to TRBJ2-5, with 8 bases that match TRBD1. From germline, CDR1 is WNHNN and CDR2 SYGVQD (reference sequence). V shed 6 bases and J 5 bases; nucleotides not matched to a gene: 5. The CDR3 sequence is 13 residues long. The CDR3 bases are TGCGCCAGCAGCCAGGGGGCCAGCGAGACCCAGTACTTC. Amino acids: CASSQGASETQYF.

The V call is TRBV27, the J call TRBJ2-3; TRBD2 agrees at 8 bases. V was pared by 11 bases and J by 3 bases, with 13 bases of the junction left unmatched. This CDR3 comprises 15 residues. Germline CDR1 MNHEY, CDR2 SMNVEV (reference sequence). The CDR3 here is CAETPDQRGTDTQYF. For the CDR3, the DNA is TGTGCCGAAACTCCCGACCAGCGGGGGACAGATACGCAGTATTTT.

The chain carries TRBV9 and TRBJ1-3; a weak D match, TRBD1 (5 bases). Germline CDR1 reads SGDLS; CDR2 reads YYNGEE. The length of the CDR3 is 16 residues. V lost 0 bases to trimming and J lost 0 bases, with 10 bases between them. The DNA for the CDR3 is TGTGCCAGCAGCGTAGAGCGGGGGATCTCTGGAAACACCATATATTTT. It translates to CASSVERGISGNTIYF. The whole variable domain, filled in from reference TRBV9 and TRBJ1-3, reads DSGVTQTPKHLITATGQRVTLRCSPRSGDLSVYWYQQSLDQGLQFLIQYYNGEERAKGNILERFSAQQFPDLHSELNLSSLELGDSALYFCASSVERGISGNTIYFGEGSWLTVV.

The DNA of the CDR3 is TGTGCCAGCAGCGACATGGGATCTTCAGCAGGCACTGAAGCTTTCTTT. It translates to CASSDMGSSAGTEAFF. The chain combines TRBV7-9 with TRBJ1-1; D not certain. The CDR3 has 16 residues. V was pared by 5 bases and J by 4 bases, with 20 bases between. In germline, CDR1 is SEHNR, CDR2 FQNEAQ (reference sequence).

The chain is built from TRBV10-3 and TRBJ2-7, with 10 positions matching TRBD1. The CDR3 runs 14 residues. The trim removed 7 bases at V and 0 bases at J, leaving 3 bases unmatched. Germline CDR1 and CDR2: ENHRY and SYGVKD. The CDR3 DNA reads as TGTGCCATCACCCGGGACAGGGGCTCCTACGAGCAGTACTTC. This gives the protein CAITRDRGSYEQYF.

Regarding this clone: At the DNA level, this CDR3 is encoded by other sequences in the same sample as well. The chain uses TRBV5-1 and TRBJ1-3, with TRBD1 identical over 11 bases. Trimming removed 0 bases from V and 1 base from J; junction bases left unmatched: 12. The CDR3 has 20 amino acids. Per the germline V gene, CDR1 is SGHRS and CDR2 is YFSETQ. In nucleotides, the CDR3 is TGCGCCAGCAGCTTGGGACCACGGCCGGACAGGGGGCCGTCTGGAAACACCATATATTTT. Its translation is CASSLGPRPDRGPSGNTIYF. Variable domain in full (rest from reference TRBV5-1 and TRBJ1-3): KAGVTQTPRYLIKTRGQQVTLSCSPISGHRSVSWYQQTPGQGLQFLFEYFSETQRNKGNFPGRFSGRQFSNSRSEMNVSTLELGDSALYLCASSLGPRPDRGPSGNTIYFGEGSWLTVV.

This chain joins TRBV9 and TRBJ2-3; TRBD2 matches 9 bases. Germline assignment: CDR1 SGDLS and CDR2 YYNGEE. The J segment lost 3 bases and the V segment lost 4 bases, leaving 6 bases of the junction unmatched. This CDR3 region has 15 residues. CDR3 loop: CASSSWTSATDTQYF. The DNA of the CDR3 is TGTGCCAGCAGCTCTTGGACTAGCGCAACAGATACGCAGTATTTT. Full variable domain (remainder filled in from reference TRBV9 and TRBJ2-3): DSGVTQTPKHLITATGQRVTLRCSPRSGDLSVYWYQQSLDQGLQFLIQYYNGEERAKGNILERFSAQQFPDLHSELNLSSLELGDSALYFCASSSWTSATDTQYFGPGTRLTVL.

This chain joins TRBV7-2 and TRBJ2-3; 7 positions match TRBD2. V lost 2 bases, J lost 1 base, and 3 bases stayed unmatched. The CDR3 consists of 15 residues. Germline CDR1 is SGHTA and CDR2 is FQGNSA. This chain's CDR3 is CASSLQTSGTDTQYF. CDR3 DNA sequence: TGTGCCAGCAGCTTACAAACTAGCGGCACAGATACGCAGTATTTT.

The chain joins TRBV10-3 to TRBJ2-1; D call uncertain. V shed 7 bases and J shed 0 bases, with 7 bases lying between them. Germline CDR1 is ENHRY and CDR2 is SYGVKD. The CDR3 sequence is 13 residues long. The CDR3 region is CAINDGSYNEQFF. The DNA of the CDR3 is TGTGCCATCAATGACGGCTCCTACAATGAGCAGTTCTTC.

This sequence joins TRBV7-8 and TRBJ1-1, with a weak D call TRBD1 (5 bases). The V gene's germline CDR1 is SGHVS and CDR2 FQNEAQ. Trimming took off 1 base at V and 5 bases at J, with 11 bases between the two ends. The CDR3 consists of 14 residues. The CDR3 region is CASSLEPGRTEAFF. The CDR3 DNA sequence: TGTGCCAGCAGCTTAGAACCGGGACGGACTGAAGCTTTCTTT.

The chain is built from TRBV13 and TRBJ2-5; no reliable D call. The germline CDR1 and CDR2 sequences are PRHDT and FYEKMQ (reference sequence). V dropped 0 bases and J dropped 0 bases, with 14 bases sitting between them. This CDR3 has 17 amino acids. The CDR3 loop is CASSLGLRGGYQETQYF. As DNA, the CDR3 is TGTGCCAGCAGCTTAGGATTGAGAGGTGGATACCAAGAGACCCAGTACTTC.

Only a few counts were recorded for this clone. The chain employs TRBV5-3 and TRBJ2-1; 11 positions agree with TRBD2. TRBV5-3 has ORF status, its function being uncertain. J gave up 10 bases and V 2 bases, and 2 bases lay outside the gene matches. This CDR3 region has 13 residues. The CDR3, as DNA: TGTGCCAGAAGCTTCTGGACTAGCGGGGAGCAGTTCTTC. This translates into CARSFWTSGEQFF.

V usage is TRBV7-2 and J usage is TRBJ2-3; D tentatively fits TRBD1 or TRBD2 (5 bases each). This CDR3 is 15 amino acids long. The V and J ends lost 5 bases and 2 bases respectively, with 14 bases between them. Per germline, CDR1 SGHTA and CDR2 FQGNSA. The CDR3 DNA is TGTGCCAGCAGCCCCCAAGTGGGGGTCACAGATACGCAGTATTTT. Translated, it gives CASSPQVGVTDTQYF.

The V and J genes are TRBV4-1 and TRBJ1-1; D remains ambiguous. The CDR3 runs 15 residues. Germline V gives CDR1 MGHRA, CDR2 YSYEKL. V was shortened by 0 bases and J by 1 base, with 9 bases between the two germline ends. The chain's CDR3 is CASSQDGGGNTEAFF. The CDR3 region has the DNA TGCGCCAGCAGCCAAGACGGAGGAGGGAACACTGAAGCTTTCTTT.